The entry below describes one T cell receptor (beta chain). The antigen remains undetermined. These data belong to a study of cytomegalovirus exposure and HLA in healthy donors. Despite likely unrecorded immune exposures, the donors were nominally healthy at the time of sampling. The PCR ran on 60 Vbeta and 13 Jbeta primers. Measured with immunoSEQ multiplex PCR; TCRdb has only the in-frame clones, and not every one. Of roughly 180,000 clones in the sample, 75% to 90% are singletons; the top ten hold 1.2%. Regarding the study as a whole: The authors later found TCR association rates varying by HLA locus, with DRB1 most and HLA-C fewest. From TCR beta sequences, most subjects' HLA-A and HLA-B alleles were reportedly predicted accurately.

Specimen: PBMCs. The source is a boy younger than 10 in good health and CMV-seronegative.

The CDR3 here is CASSTGRPNEKLFF. In DNA, the CDR3 is TGCGCCAGCAGCACAGGGAGACCTAATGAAAAACTGTTTTTT. The chain carries TRBV4-3 and TRBJ1-4; maybe TRBD1 (6 bases). Germline CDR1 reads LGHNA; CDR2 reads YSLEER. V dropped 5 bases and J dropped 3 bases, with 10 bases sitting between them. This CDR3 is built from 14 residues.